Listed below are T cell receptor beta chains from one sample, sequenced in a study of monozygotic twins with cystic fibrosis. TCRdb keeps only in-frame clones here, not all; method: immunoSEQ multiplex PCR. Of around 34,000 clones in the sample, around 90% were seen once. Sequencing was carried out using blood. Receptors were obtained from a girl aged 2-10 years with cystic fibrosis. CDR3s include the opening cysteine and the closing phenylalanine or tryptophan. Fields, in order: clone size, J gene, V gene, D gene, CDR3 DNA, CDR3 protein. D genes are given only for firm matches. Size tells how often a clone was seen (once, few, many) or the class of an expanded clone, and some rows leave it out.

size: .
J: TRBJ1-2
V: TRBV6-1
D: .
DNA: TGTGCCAGCAGTGAAACGGCCGGGGCCGGGAGCGAGAGGAGCTACACCTTC
CDR3: CASSETAGAGSERSYTF

size: .
J: TRBJ2-2
V: TRBV30
D: .
DNA: TGTGCCTGGAGTAAAACATTAGGACTCTCCCCCGGGGAGCTGTTTTTT
CDR3: CAWSKTLGLSPGELFF

size: .
J: TRBJ2-3
V: TRBV28
D: .
DNA: TGTGCCACGCAGGGGGGCACGGGACTTGATACGCAGTATTTT
CDR3: CATQGGTGLDTQYF

size: .
J: TRBJ1-1
V: TRBV6-5
D: .
DNA: TGTGCCAGCAGTTACTCTCCCCGGCTAGAGAACACTGAAGCTTTCTTT
CDR3: CASSYSPRLENTEAFF

size: .
J: TRBJ1-5
V: TRBV21-1
D: .
DNA: TGTGCCAGCAGATGGAGTTCGGGCAATCAGCCCCAGCATTTT
CDR3: CASRWSSGNQPQHF

size: .
J: TRBJ2-2
V: TRBV7-2
D: .
DNA: TGTGCCAGCACCTCCCCAACCGGGGAGCTGTTTTTT
CDR3: CASTSPTGELFF

size: .
J: TRBJ2-2
V: TRBV7-8
D: TRBD1
DNA: TGTGCCAGCAGCACTCGACAGGGATCGAACACCGGGGAGCTGTTTTTT
CDR3: CASSTRQGSNTGELFF

size: .
J: TRBJ1-2
V: TRBV4-1
D: TRBD1
DNA: TGCGCCAGCAGCCAGAGGGACAGTATTAACTATGGCTACACCTTC
CDR3: CASSQRDSINYGYTF

size: .
J: TRBJ2-7
V: TRBV7-9
D: .
DNA: TGTGCCAGCAGCGTTGAAACAGCACGGTTCTACGAGCAGTACTTC
CDR3: CASSVETARFYEQYF

size: .
J: TRBJ2-5
V: TRBV2
D: .
DNA: TGTGCCAGCAGTGGGCCAAGTCAAGAGACCCAGTACTTC
CDR3: CASSGPSQETQYF

size: .
J: TRBJ2-3
V: TRBV4-2
D: TRBD2
DNA: TGTGCCAGCAGCCAAGATATGACTAGCGGGATCTACACAGATACGCAGTATTTT
CDR3: CASSQDMTSGIYTDTQYF

size: .
J: TRBJ1-5
V: TRBV19
D: .
DNA: TGTGCCAGTATGGGGCCCTATAGCAATCAGCCCCAGCATTTT
CDR3: CASMGPYSNQPQHF

size: .
J: TRBJ1-2
V: TRBV19
D: TRBD1
DNA: TGTGCCAGTAGTATTAGCGGGACAGGGGGCCGAGGCTATGGCTACACCTTC
CDR3: CASSISGTGGRGYGYTF

size: .
J: TRBJ2-7
V: TRBV5-1
D: .
DNA: TGCGCCAGCAGCCAGGAGGGCACGCAGGGGCCCTACGAGCAGTACTTC
CDR3: CASSQEGTQGPYEQYF

size: few
J: TRBJ1-5
V: TRBV6-5
D: TRBD1
DNA: TGTGCCAGCAGCTCAGGACAGGGACTTAATCAGCCCCAGCATTTT
CDR3: CASSSGQGLNQPQHF

size: .
J: TRBJ2-1
V: TRBV7-9
D: .
DNA: TGTGCCAGCAGCTCTAGCCCCAGCAATGAGCAGTTCTTC
CDR3: CASSSSPSNEQFF

size: .
J: TRBJ2-7
V: TRBV19
D: .
DNA: TGTGCCAGTAGTATGGTAGGGGATACCTACGAGCAGTACTTC
CDR3: CASSMVGDTYEQYF

size: .
J: TRBJ1-1
V: TRBV28
D: .
DNA: TGTGCCAGCAGTTTATCCGGGACCGTGGGGGAAGCTTTCTTT
CDR3: CASSLSGTVGEAFF

size: .
J: TRBJ1-5
V: TRBV10-3
D: .
DNA: TGTGCCATCAGTGAGTCAGGGGGTCAGCCCCAGCATTTT
CDR3: CAISESGGQPQHF

size: once
J: TRBJ1-1
V: TRBV6-1
D: .
DNA: TGTGCCAGCAGTGGAGAATTGAACACTGAAGCTTTCTTT
CDR3: CASSGELNTEAFF

size: .
J: TRBJ2-1
V: TRBV15
D: .
DNA: TGTGCCACCAGCAGAGATCCAGTGGCGAATGAGCAGTTCTTC
CDR3: CATSRDPVANEQFF

size: .
J: TRBJ1-1
V: TRBV19
D: TRBD1
DNA: TGTGCCAGGCCTTTACAGGGGGTGGGCACTGAAGCTTTCTTT
CDR3: CARPLQGVGTEAFF

size: .
J: TRBJ2-1
V: TRBV2
D: TRBD2
DNA: TGTGCCAGCATGCGGACTAGCGGGAAGAATTCCTACAATGAGCAGTTCTTC
CDR3: CASMRTSGKNSYNEQFF

size: .
J: TRBJ2-3
V: TRBV9
D: TRBD1
DNA: TGTGCCAGCAGTGACAGGGCTGGTAGCACAGATACGCAGTATTTT
CDR3: CASSDRAGSTDTQYF

size: .
J: TRBJ1-4
V: TRBV27
D: .
DNA: TGTGCCAGCAGTTTGGGTGGAGCAACTAATGAAAAACTGTTTTTT
CDR3: CASSLGGATNEKLFF

size: once
J: TRBJ2-7
V: TRBV6-1
D: .
DNA: TGTGCCAGCAGAGAGAATGGACTAATCTCCTACGAGCAGTACTTC
CDR3: CASRENGLISYEQYF

size: .
J: TRBJ1-1
V: TRBV5-4
D: .
DNA: TGTGCCAGCAGCTTGACGGTGAACACTGAAGCTTTCTTT
CDR3: CASSLTVNTEAFF

size: .
J: TRBJ2-5
V: TRBV21-1
D: .
DNA: TGTGCCAGCAGCAAATTCCGGGTTGGCGGCGGGTTTCAAGAGACCCAGTACTTC
CDR3: CASSKFRVGGGFQETQYF

size: .
J: TRBJ2-5
V: TRBV7-8
D: .
DNA: TGTGCCAGCAGCTGGGGCGCGGGGATTCAAGAGACCCAGTACTTC
CDR3: CASSWGAGIQETQYF

size: .
J: TRBJ1-3
V: TRBV19
D: TRBD1
DNA: TGTGCCAGTAGTGCTCACAGGGGGCCTGGAAACACCATATATTTT
CDR3: CASSAHRGPGNTIYF

size: .
J: TRBJ2-2
V: TRBV6-6
D: .
DNA: TGTGCCAGCAGTTTAACCGGGGAGCTGTTTTTT
CDR3: CASSLTGELFF

size: .
J: TRBJ1-5
V: TRBV6-1
D: .
DNA: TGTGCCAGCGGGGTGGACGTTATGATGCATTTT
CDR3: CASGVDVMMHF

size: .
J: TRBJ2-1
V: TRBV27
D: TRBD2
DNA: TGTGCCAGCAGTCCCTTAGCGGGATCGTACAATGAGCAGTTCTTC
CDR3: CASSPLAGSYNEQFF

size: .
J: TRBJ2-3
V: TRBV7-9
D: TRBD2
DNA: TGTGCCAGCAGCTTAGTCCTAGCGGGGGGCTGGGATACGCAGTATTTT
CDR3: CASSLVLAGGWDTQYF

size: .
J: TRBJ1-1
V: TRBV30
D: .
DNA: TGTGCCTGGAGTGTTGGGGCGGGGAACACTGAAGCTTTCTTT
CDR3: CAWSVGAGNTEAFF

size: .
J: TRBJ1-1
V: TRBV6-4
D: .
DNA: TGTGCCAGCAGTGACTCGGCAGAGCTCCCGGCTGAAGCTTTCTTT
CDR3: CASSDSAELPAEAFF

size: .
J: TRBJ2-7
V: TRBV28
D: TRBD1
DNA: TGTGCCAGCAGTTCACAGGGGGTTGGGACCTACGAGCAGTACTTC
CDR3: CASSSQGVGTYEQYF

size: .
J: TRBJ2-7
V: TRBV14
D: .
DNA: TGTGCCAGCAGCCGCCGGGGGGCGGGCGAGCAGTACTTC
CDR3: CASSRRGAGEQYF

size: .
J: TRBJ2-5
V: TRBV19
D: .
DNA: TGTGCCAGTAGTATATTTGGGGAAGAGACCCAGTACTTC
CDR3: CASSIFGEETQYF

size: .
J: TRBJ1-3
V: TRBV4-1
D: .
DNA: TGCGCCAGCAGCCAAGATTTCGGCTCTGGAAACACCATATATTTT
CDR3: CASSQDFGSGNTIYF

size: .
J: TRBJ2-7
V: TRBV6-6
D: TRBD1
DNA: TGTGCCAGCAGACAAGGACAGGGGAGCACCTACGAGCAGTACTTC
CDR3: CASRQGQGSTYEQYF

size: .
J: TRBJ2-7
V: TRBV5-1
D: .
DNA: TGCGCCAGCAAGGGGGACCCCTCGGGCTACGAGCAGTACTTC
CDR3: CASKGDPSGYEQYF

size: .
J: TRBJ1-1
V: TRBV13
D: .
DNA: TGTGCCAGCAGCTTAGAGGGGGGCACTGAAGCTTTCTTT
CDR3: CASSLEGGTEAFF

size: .
J: TRBJ2-3
V: TRBV11-2
D: .
DNA: TGTGCCAGCAGAGTGCAAGGGGCAGATACGCAGTATTTT
CDR3: CASRVQGADTQYF

size: .
J: TRBJ2-2
V: TRBV30
D: .
DNA: TGTGCCTGGAGTGCCGTCGGCACCCAGAACACCGGGGAGCTGTTTTTT
CDR3: CAWSAVGTQNTGELFF

size: few
J: TRBJ2-3
V: TRBV5-1
D: .
DNA: TGCGCCAGCAGCTTGGCAGGGGCTGGGACAGATACGCAGTATTTT
CDR3: CASSLAGAGTDTQYF

size: .
J: TRBJ1-2
V: TRBV19
D: .
DNA: TGTGCCAGTAGTCCCAGGGTTGGGGAAGGCTATGGCTACACCTTC
CDR3: CASSPRVGEGYGYTF

size: .
J: TRBJ1-2
V: TRBV2
D: TRBD1
DNA: TGTGCCAGCAGGCTCGACAGGGGGCGCGTCTATGGCTACACCTTC
CDR3: CASRLDRGRVYGYTF